This T cell receptor beta chain is from a study of vaccination and CD4 T cells after COVID-19 (dated by TCRdb to between 2022 and 2023). The study in broad terms: Convalescent patients had a positive SARS-CoV-2 result on nasal swab PCR, and of these patients, some 10 had mild disease and one had severe disease. In the convalescent cohort there were six males and four females, among whom were two Hispanic individuals, seven Caucasians, two Asians and one multiracial person. Each participant got two doses of either the Pfizer-BioNTech BNT162b2 vaccine (n=8) or the Moderna mRNA-1273 vaccine (n=2). Post-COVID blood samples from convalescent patients were collected a median of around 110 days after diagnosis, with a range of roughly 35 to 180 days. The time from the second vaccine dose to post-vaccine blood sampling had a median of roughly 77 days and ranged from about 13 to 250 days. In roughly eleven COVID-19 convalescent patients and a handful of infection-naive healthy vaccine recipients, the spike-specific CD4+ TCR repertoire before mRNA vaccination was compared with the repertoire after mRNA vaccination.

This clonotype was recorded once. No cognate antigen has been identified for it. No much larger clone exists at a distance of one base, and base qualities are not known. One read provides weak support. The convalescent patients' positive SARS-CoV-2 PCR tests were from March to December 2020, which was before the Alpha, Beta and Delta variants emerged in the United States. Ficoll-Paque Plus gradient centrifugation was used to isolate PBMCs from whole blood, and the isolated PBMCs were then either used fresh or cryopreserved at -140C. The library was obtained by PCR. TCRdb records Illumina iSeq 100 as the sequencer. The published analysis was carried out like this. Non-productive sequences were filtered out, and CDR3s that did not start with C, did not end with F or W, or were shorter than 7 amino acids were discarded. Similarity between CDR3 sequences was evaluated in R version 3.6.1 using Levenshtein distances (stringdist) and unrooted phylogenetic trees (ape). TCRdb ran its own pipeline on the public reads, namely fastp trimming at Q25 and MiXCR clone calling, and kept in-frame beta chains. Identical CDR3 protein sequences are pooled into one entry, listed with their most common genes and DNA. Clone size and V and J calls follow TCRdb, not the original study. This sample comprises about 20,000 distinct CDR3 sequences, roughly 62% of them detected only once. 1% to 1.4% of the sample is in the top ten clones.

The CDR3 sequence holds 14 residues, the cysteine and phenylalanine included. Here the CDR3 DNA is all that survives: 42 bases in frame from base 1. In the germline V gene, CDR1 corresponds to MNHGY and CDR2 to SVAAGI. V and J are truncated by 11 bases and 3 bases respectively, leaving an intervening sequence of 17 bases. Overall results and qualifications from the work: In convalescent patients, a median around 90% of post-vaccine SARS-CoV-2-reactive clones were detected only after vaccination, suggesting vaccine-specific priming. The number of convalescent patients in the study was relatively small, and the study did not examine early timepoints following natural infection. Nearly all vaccine-specific clones in convalescent patients (304 of 307) were mono-reactive for SARS-CoV-2 spike rather than cross-reactive with common cold coronaviruses. An increase in the median number of SARS-CoV-2-reactive clonotypes from 21 after infection to some 38 after vaccination was observed, but the change was not found to be significant.

The chain joins TRBV6-9 to TRBJ1-5, with the D gene call left open. This receptor was identified in a human donor who had recovered from COVID-19. Sequencing used CD4+ T cells from blood, obtained before SARS-CoV-2 vaccination. CDR3 reads: CALNIYTLNQPQHF. The DNA is as follows: TGTGCCCTGAACATATACACCCTCAATCAGCCCCAGCATTTT.